The T cell receptor (beta chain) described here comes from a study of shared clonotypes between healthy human individuals. For the study at large: CD4 naive and memory got three plates each, CD8 naive two, CD8 memory one.

Study-wide points: It was the few donors that limited the genetic and exposure-history diversity represented. Shared across several donors were roughly 4.8% of the naive CD4 clonotypes.

Original analysis: Junction-only immunoSEQ data arrived without quality scores, meaning filtering differed. Sequencing used immunoSEQ multiplex PCR; TCRdb keeps in-frame clones, though not all of them. V and J calls plus clone size are reproduced from that table; the DNA served to infer D and trimming. This table holds approximately 980,000 clones, less than 85% found once. The CDR3 has 14 amino acids. Trimming left V 0 bases short and J 6 bases short, with 13 bases between. From germline, CDR1 is SGHNT and CDR2 YYREEE (reference sequence). On this clone: The antigen remains unidentified.

The clonotype originates from a man younger than 30 in good health. V usage is TRBV5-4 and J usage is TRBJ2-7, with D unclear. Sequencing used memory CD4+ T cells sorted from blood. Subset here: CD45RA-negative fraction. Here the CDR3 DNA reads TGTGCCAGCAGCTTGGGCCTCCCTAGTCGCGAGCAGTACTTC. It translates to CASSLGLPSREQYF.